The 15 T cell receptor beta chains listed next were all sequenced from one sample in a study of blood T cells in healthy people across ages. PCR was performed a second time for about 6 to 12 cycles using a sample-barcoded 5' primer and a J-beta primer mix. Via MiXCR, TCRdb re-called the 5' RACE reads, giving one row per CDR3 protein. The table lists 700,000 or so distinct CDR3 sequences, 40% to 45% of them singletons. Sequenced sample: blood. These receptors all come from a man aged 80 or over in good health.

In this sample, this clonotype turned up a few times. The CDR3 reads CSASTVSLRGEQYF. In DNA form, the CDR3 reads TGCAGTGCTAGCACAGTCTCACTACGTGGCGAGCAGTACTTC. The chain links TRBV20-1 to TRBJ2-7; D gene ambiguous. This CDR3 region has 14 residues. The V and J ends lost 3 bases and 6 bases respectively, with 18 bases between them. Looked up from germline, CDR1 is DFQATT and CDR2 is SNEGSKA (reference sequence).

This clonotype was seen at least ten times. The chain has TRBV7-2 and TRBJ2-1, with D unresolved. V dropped 1 base and J dropped 7 bases, with 11 bases sitting between them. Per germline, CDR1 SGHTA and CDR2 FQGNSA. This CDR3 contains 14 residues. DNA for the CDR3: TGTGCCAGCAGCTTAGTCCCCTCGTCTAATGAGCAGTTCTTC. It encodes CASSLVPSSNEQFF.

The J gene is TRBJ2-5, the V gene TRBV7-2, with D perhaps matching TRBD1 (5 bases). The CDR3 consists of 17 residues. In germline, CDR1 is SGHTA, CDR2 FQGNSA. The V end lost 1 base, the J end lost 3 bases, and 18 bases lay between the germline ends. The CDR3 reads CASSLVPPDISKETQYF. The DNA for the CDR3 is TGTGCCAGCAGCTTAGTTCCCCCGGACATATCTAAAGAGACCCAGTACTTC.

This chain joins TRBV7-9 and TRBJ2-3, with 15 bases that match TRBD2. Looked up from germline, CDR1 is SEHNR and CDR2 is FQNEAQ (reference sequence). The CDR3 covers 18 residues. J lost 0 bases, V lost 6 bases, and 7 bases had no gene match. The CDR3 DNA sequence: TGTGCCAGCAGTCCCGGGACTAGCGGGGGGATTAGCACAGATACGCAGTATTTT. Translating gives CASSPGTSGGISTDTQYF.

The chain uses TRBV28 and TRBJ1-5, with 10 bases aligning to TRBD1. This CDR3 contains 15 residues. Trimming at V came to 8 bases and at J to 4 bases, leaving 8 bases not matched to a gene. Per germline, CDR1 MDHEN and CDR2 SYDVKM. The CDR3 loop is CASRPGTGANQPQHF. As DNA, the CDR3 is TGTGCCAGCCGACCCGGGACAGGGGCGAATCAGCCCCAGCATTTT. Together with reference TRBV28 and TRBJ1-5, the CDR3 gives the full variable domain: DVKVTQSSRYLVKRTGEKVFLECVQDMDHENMFWYRQDPGLGLRLIYFSYDVKMKEKGDIPEGYSVSREKKERFSLILESASTNQTSMYLCASRPGTGANQPQHFGDGTRLSIL.

V gene TRBV6-2 or TRBV6-3 combines with J gene TRBJ2-1, with 12 nucleotides matching TRBD2. CDR1 and CDR2 (germline): MNHEY, SVGEGT. The V gene end was trimmed by 1 base and the J gene end by 9 bases; junction bases not matched to a gene: 4. The CDR3 totals 15 residues. The CDR3 loop is CASSYWTSGKTEQFF. The CDR3 bases are TGTGCCAGCAGTTACTGGACTAGCGGGAAGACTGAGCAGTTCTTC.

This clonotype turned up a few times. The chain employs TRBV5-1 and TRBJ2-2; D may be TRBD2 (6 bases). The CDR3 is 14 residues long. Trimming left V 8 bases short and J 2 bases short, with 13 bases between. Germline-derived CDR1 and CDR2 are SGHRS and YFSETQ. The CDR3 DNA sequence: TGCGCCAGTATAAGGGAGGTTAACACCGGGGAGCTGTTTTTT. Amino acid sequence: CASIREVNTGELFF.

The V call is TRBV6-2 or TRBV6-3, the J call TRBJ1-1; D is ambiguous. V was pared by 6 bases and J by 7 bases, with 12 bases between. The CDR3 is 12 residues long. Germline-derived CDR1 and CDR2 are MNHEY and SVGEGT. In DNA, the CDR3 is TGTGCCAGCAGCCTGAGCCAGGTTGAAGCTTTCTTT. It translates to CASSLSQVEAFF.

This clonotype occurred many times. The chain has TRBV5-6 and TRBJ1-2, with D unclear. Trimming pared 4 bases from V and 6 bases from J, leaving 16 bases between. Germline lookup yields CDR1 SGHDT and CDR2 YYEEEE. This CDR3 comprises 14 residues. The CDR3 loop reads CASSPPRRDNGYTF. The CDR3 nucleotides read TGTGCCAGCAGCCCCCCGAGGAGGGATAATGGCTACACCTTC.

The table lists this clonotype with a count of one. The chain combines TRBV6-1 with TRBJ2-7; the D gene is possibly TRBD2 (6 bases). Germline-derived CDR1 and CDR2 are MNHNS and SASEGT. The V end was cut by 8 bases, the J end by 4 bases, with 15 bases between. The CDR3 spans 13 residues. Written as DNA, the CDR3 is TGTGCCAGCCACCGGGACTGGCTTTACGAGCAGTACTTC. Translating gives CASHRDWLYEQYF.

The chain combines TRBV29-1 with TRBJ2-1; D gene ambiguous. Matching the DNA end better, TRBJ2-7 makes the J call doubtful. The CDR3 length is 13 residues. Germline V gene data show CDR1 as SQVTM and CDR2 as ANQGSEA. CDR3 sequence: CSAEWGSYNEQYF. The CDR3 DNA follows: TGCAGCGCCGAATGGGGTTCCTACAATGAGCAGTACTTC.

CDR3 region: CASNSLAGGPKTQYF. Written as DNA, the CDR3 is TGTGCCAGCAATTCCTTAGCGGGGGGGCCGAAGACCCAGTACTTC. J is TRBJ2-7 and V is TRBV6-1; 11 bases align to TRBD2. Gene TRBJ2-5 matches the end of the DNA better, so the J call may be wrong. The CDR3 totals 15 residues. Germline CDR1 and CDR2: MNHNS and SASEGT.

The chain employs TRBV11-3 and TRBJ2-7; 8 nucleotides match TRBD2. J was trimmed by 7 bases and V by 1 base; bases with no gene match: 15. This CDR3 has 17 amino acids. The germline CDR1 and CDR2 sequences are SGHNT and YENEEA. CDR3 in DNA: TGTGCCAGCAGCTTAGGGGGCGGGAGGCCTACTAACAATGAGCAGTACTTC. Translation gives CASSLGGGRPTNNEQYF.

The rearrangement links TRBV14 to TRBJ2-1, with no clear D. The CDR3 spans 14 residues. Between the trimmed V and J ends, which lost 4 bases and 9 bases, there was a span of 16 bases. Germline assignment: CDR1 SGHDN and CDR2 FVKESK. CDR3 sequence: CASSLGVPTGEQFF. CDR3 nucleotides: TGTGCCAGCAGCCTCGGTGTCCCAACGGGTGAGCAGTTCTTC.

This clonotype has just one count. The chain couples TRBV6-6 to TRBJ2-3, with D perhaps matching TRBD1 (6 bases). Germline CDR1 is MNHNY and CDR2 is SVGAGI (reference sequence). Trimming shortened V by 4 bases and J by 2 bases, and 10 bases separated the two germline ends. CDR3 size: 14 residues. The DNA for the CDR3 is TGTGCCAGCAGTTGGGACACCACCACAGATACGCAGTATTTT. Translating gives CASSWDTTTDTQYF.